This T cell receptor beta chain is from a study of PD-1 blockade in classical Hodgkin lymphoma (dated by TCRdb to the early 2020s). Regarding the complete study: Nivolumab dosing was 3 mg/kg intravenously every 2 weeks, continuing until either disease progression or unacceptable toxicity. To define a peripheral blood immune signature of response to PD-1 blockade in classical Hodgkin lymphoma, the study combined TCR beta sequencing with CyTOF. The paper's findings and limits, for the study overall: Trial patients with a complete response had baseline diversity similar to that of newly diagnosed patients, while partial responders and progressors had significantly lower diversity. Lower diversity was observed in patients in whom nivolumab was started less than 1 year after ASCT, and these patients were excluded from later analyses so that confounding by immune reconstitution would be avoided. Baseline TCR diversity was reported to be lower in newly diagnosed patients than in healthy donors and to be lower still in relapsed/refractory patients. CD4+ but not CD8+ TCR diversity rose significantly by C4D1 (p=0.0027 vs p=0.16), most apparent in complete responders (p=0.02). The study was limited to a single clinical trial cohort, and causes of repertoire differences, possibly disease activity or prior therapy, remained undefined.

Sequences SGHVS (CDR1) and FQNEAQ (CDR2) are obtained from the germline V gene. Taken from cysteine to phenylalanine, the CDR3 has 17 residues. Only the CDR3 region is kept as DNA, spanning 51 bases read in frame from base 1. V lost 1 base and J lost 0 bases, and the count of bases not matched to a germline gene is 5. Genomic DNA was isolated using the Qiagen DNeasy kit from unsorted PBMCs as well as from negatively selected CD4+ and CD8+ fractions. TCR beta CDR3 regions were amplified by immunoSEQ multiplex PCR using primers annealing to V and J segments. A synthetic immune receptor repertoire was used to minimize amplification bias, and any remaining bias was removed computationally after sequencing. The study's processing was this. Custom Python scripts were used to quantify repertoire diversity as the Shannon entropy index. Unsorted, CD4+ and CD8+ repertoires were analyzed separately, except in combined analyses where CD4+ and CD8+ sequences were merged in silico. A clone counted as expanded when the clone's frequency after treatment rose at least 2-fold relative to C1D1, and clones undetected at baseline were given a pseudocount of 0.5. Clones with 0 or 1 copy at C1D1 were classified as singleton clones, and clones with 2 or more copies were classified as non-singleton clones. Clones expanded in unsorted samples were annotated as CD4+, CD8+ or unknown by matching protein sequences in sorted samples from the same patient. Wilcoxon tests on paired samples were used to test changes in diversity from C1D1 to C4D1. Entries here come from immuneACCESS through TCRdb and include only in-frame sequences with V and J called. Some clones fail to appear in such tables; in the studies checked, an unresolved V gene covers under half of the shortfall, and the cause of the remainder is unknown. For V, J and clone size, that table is used; D and trimming come from the DNA. For this sample the table gives about 31,000 clones, of which 85% were detected only once. The top ten clones comprise 2.4% of the sample.

The intended sense of this specimen's time point label: cycle 1 day 1 (C1D1), immediately before nivolumab initiation. All trial patients had relapsed after autologous stem cell transplantation, with cohorts A, B and C differing in prior brentuximab vedotin exposure. Magnetic negative selection with a Miltenyi CD4+ T cell isolation kit was used to purify CD4+ T cells from thawed PBMCs. A total of approximately 51 patients with relapsed/refractory classical Hodgkin lymphoma made up the trial cohort, and each patient's best overall response was complete response, partial response or progressive disease. Single-agent nivolumab was administered to trial patients in the multi-cohort phase II CheckMate 205 trial. Best overall response was determined by an independent review committee according to the 2007 International Working Group response criteria. Trial PBMCs were obtained immediately prior to nivolumab initiation (C1D1) and on therapy at cycle 2 day 1 and cycle 4 day 1. Peripheral blood was collected in 8 mL Vacutainer Cell Preparation Tubes, from which PBMCs were isolated by centrifugation and then cryopreserved. Purified CD4+ and CD8+ fractions were prepared only for cases with an additional available PBMC sample. Magnetically labelled cells were removed on LS columns in a quadroMACS separator, and the flow-through was collected as the purified fraction.

On this clone itself: The clone's antigen remains unknown. Per-base quality was not reported, and no clone a single base away is much larger than it.

Here the sequenced sample was CD4+ T cells from blood, taken at baseline. The sequence joins TRBV7-8 to TRBJ2-1; the junction holds 8 bases that match TRBD2. The clonotype comes from a human donor with classical Hodgkin lymphoma. The DNA sequence is given as TGTGCCAGCAGCTTAGAACTAGCGGCGAGCTCCTACAATGAGCAGTTCTTC. Its protein reads: CASSLELAASSYNEQFF.